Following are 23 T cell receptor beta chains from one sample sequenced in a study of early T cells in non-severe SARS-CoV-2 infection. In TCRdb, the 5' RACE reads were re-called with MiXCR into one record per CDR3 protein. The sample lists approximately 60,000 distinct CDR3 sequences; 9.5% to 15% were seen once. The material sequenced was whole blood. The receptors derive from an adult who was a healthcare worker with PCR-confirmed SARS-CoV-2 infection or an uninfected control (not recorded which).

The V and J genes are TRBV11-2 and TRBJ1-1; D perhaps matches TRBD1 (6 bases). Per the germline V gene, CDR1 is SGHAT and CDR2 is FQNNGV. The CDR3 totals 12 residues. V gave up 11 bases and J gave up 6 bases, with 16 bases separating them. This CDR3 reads CAVHGGASEAFF. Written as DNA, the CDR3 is TGTGCCGTCCACGGGGGGGCTTCTGAAGCTTTCTTT.

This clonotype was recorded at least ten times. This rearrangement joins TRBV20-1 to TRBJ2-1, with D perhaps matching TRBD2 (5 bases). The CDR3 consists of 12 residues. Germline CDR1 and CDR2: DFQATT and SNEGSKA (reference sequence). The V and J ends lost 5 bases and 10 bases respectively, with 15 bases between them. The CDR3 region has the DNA TGCAGTGCTCGAGCCCCGACGGGGGAGCAGTTCTTC. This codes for CSARAPTGEQFF.

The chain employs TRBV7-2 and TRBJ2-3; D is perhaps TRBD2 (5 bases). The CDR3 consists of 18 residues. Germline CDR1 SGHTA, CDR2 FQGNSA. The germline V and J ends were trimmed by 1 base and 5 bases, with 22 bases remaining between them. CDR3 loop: CASSLGRASSRFEDTQYF. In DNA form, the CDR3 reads TGTGCCAGCAGCTTAGGTCGGGCGTCTAGCCGTTTCGAAGATACGCAGTATTTT.

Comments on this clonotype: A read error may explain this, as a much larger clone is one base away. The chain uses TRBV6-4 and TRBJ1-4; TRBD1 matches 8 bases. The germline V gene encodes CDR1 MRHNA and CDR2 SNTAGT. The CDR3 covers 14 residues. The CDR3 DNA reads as TGTGTCAGCAGTGCGACAGGGGAGAACGAAAAACTGTTTTTT. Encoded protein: CVSSATGENEKLFF.

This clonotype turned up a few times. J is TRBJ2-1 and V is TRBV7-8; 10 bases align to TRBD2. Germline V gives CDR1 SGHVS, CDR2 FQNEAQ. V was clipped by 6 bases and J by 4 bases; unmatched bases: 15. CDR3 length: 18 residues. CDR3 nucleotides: TGTGCCAGCAGAGGGACTAGCGCGGACCTCCTCGCTTACAATGAGCAGTTCTTC. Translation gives CASRGTSADLLAYNEQFF.

CDR3 sequence: CASSPTGTSIETQYF. In DNA, the CDR3 is TGTGCCAGCAGCCCCACCGGGACTAGCATTGAGACCCAGTACTTC. This sequence joins TRBV7-3 and TRBJ2-5; TRBD2 matches at 9 bases. V shed 5 bases and J 5 bases; nucleotides not matched to a gene: 9. The CDR3 has 15 amino acids. CDR1 is SGHTA and CDR2 is FQGTGA in the germline V gene.

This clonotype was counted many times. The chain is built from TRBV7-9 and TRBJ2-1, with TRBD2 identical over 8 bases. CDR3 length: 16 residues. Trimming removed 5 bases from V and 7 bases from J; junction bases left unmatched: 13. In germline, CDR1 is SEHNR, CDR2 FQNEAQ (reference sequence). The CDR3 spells CASSAHPGLGSNEQFF. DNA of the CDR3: TGTGCCAGCAGCGCCCATCCGGGACTAGGCTCGAATGAGCAGTTCTTC.

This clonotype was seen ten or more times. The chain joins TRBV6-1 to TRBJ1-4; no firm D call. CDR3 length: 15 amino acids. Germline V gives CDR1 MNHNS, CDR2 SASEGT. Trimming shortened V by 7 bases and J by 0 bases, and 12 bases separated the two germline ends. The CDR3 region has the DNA TGTGCCAGCAAGGACCTCGCAGCAACTAATGAAAAACTGTTTTTT. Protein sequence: CASKDLAATNEKLFF.

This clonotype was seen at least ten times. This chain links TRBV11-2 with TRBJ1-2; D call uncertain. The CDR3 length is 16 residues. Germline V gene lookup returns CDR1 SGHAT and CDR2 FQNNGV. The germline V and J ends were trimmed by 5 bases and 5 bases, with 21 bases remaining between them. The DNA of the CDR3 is TGTGCCAGCAGCACCCGTCTTGGGGATGGCAGTTATGGCTACACCTTC. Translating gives CASSTRLGDGSYGYTF.

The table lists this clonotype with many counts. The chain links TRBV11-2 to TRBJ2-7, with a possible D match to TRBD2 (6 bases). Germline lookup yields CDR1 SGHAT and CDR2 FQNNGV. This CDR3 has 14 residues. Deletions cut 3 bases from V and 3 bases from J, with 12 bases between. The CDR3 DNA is TGTGCCAGCAGCTTCGGGACTGAAAACTACGAGCAGTACTTC. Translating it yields CASSFGTENYEQYF.

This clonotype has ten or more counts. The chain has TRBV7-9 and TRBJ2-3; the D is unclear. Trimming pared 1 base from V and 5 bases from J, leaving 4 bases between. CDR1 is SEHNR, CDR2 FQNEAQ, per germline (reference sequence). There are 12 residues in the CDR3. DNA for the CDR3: TGTGCCAGCAGCTTAGTGGGAGATACGCAGTATTTT. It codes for CASSLVGDTQYF.

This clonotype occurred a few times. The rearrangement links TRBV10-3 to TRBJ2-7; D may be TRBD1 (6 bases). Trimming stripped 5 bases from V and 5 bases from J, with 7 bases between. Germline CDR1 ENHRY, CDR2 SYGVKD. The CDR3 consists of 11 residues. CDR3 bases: TGTGCCATCAGTTACAGGGACGAGCAGTACTTC. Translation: CAISYRDEQYF.

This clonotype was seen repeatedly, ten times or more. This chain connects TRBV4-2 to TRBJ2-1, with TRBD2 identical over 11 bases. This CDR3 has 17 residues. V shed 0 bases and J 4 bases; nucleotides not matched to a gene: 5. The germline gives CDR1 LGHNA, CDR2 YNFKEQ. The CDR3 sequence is CASSQDLGLADYNEQFF. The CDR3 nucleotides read TGTGCCAGCAGCCAAGATCTGGGACTAGCGGATTACAATGAGCAGTTCTTC.

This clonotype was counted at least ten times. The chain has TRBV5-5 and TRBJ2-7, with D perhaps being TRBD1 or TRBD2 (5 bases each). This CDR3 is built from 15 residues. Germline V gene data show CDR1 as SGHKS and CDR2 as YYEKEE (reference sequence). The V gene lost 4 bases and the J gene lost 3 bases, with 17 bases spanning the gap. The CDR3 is CASSMGPTKNYEQYF. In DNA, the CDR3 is TGTGCCAGCAGCATGGGACCGACAAAGAACTACGAGCAGTACTTC.

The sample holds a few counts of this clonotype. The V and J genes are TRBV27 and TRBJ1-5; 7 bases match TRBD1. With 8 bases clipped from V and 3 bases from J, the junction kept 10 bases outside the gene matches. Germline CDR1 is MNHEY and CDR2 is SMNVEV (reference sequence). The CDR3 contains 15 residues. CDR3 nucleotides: TGTGCCAGCGGCCCCCGGACAGGCCTCAATCAGCCCCAGCATTTT. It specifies CASGPRTGLNQPQHF.

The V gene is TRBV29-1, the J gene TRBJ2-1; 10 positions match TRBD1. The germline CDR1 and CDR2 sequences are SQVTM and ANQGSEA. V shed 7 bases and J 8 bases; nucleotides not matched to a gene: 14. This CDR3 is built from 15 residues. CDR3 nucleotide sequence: TGCAGCGATGAGTCCGGTGACAGGGGGCTCGATGAGCAGTTCTTC. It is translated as CSDESGDRGLDEQFF.

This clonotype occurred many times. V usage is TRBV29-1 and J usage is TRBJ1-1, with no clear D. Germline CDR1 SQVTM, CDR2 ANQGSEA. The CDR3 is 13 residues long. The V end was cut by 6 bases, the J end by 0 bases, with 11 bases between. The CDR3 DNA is TGCAGCGTGGCGGGGATGGTGAACACTGAAGCTTTCTTT. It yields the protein CSVAGMVNTEAFF. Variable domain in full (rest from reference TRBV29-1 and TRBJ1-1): SAVISQKPSRDICQRGTSLTIQCQVDSQVTMMFWYRQQPGQSLTLIATANQGSEATYESGFVIDKFPISRPNLTFSTLTVSNMSPEDSSIYLCSVAGMVNTEAFFGQGTRLTVV.

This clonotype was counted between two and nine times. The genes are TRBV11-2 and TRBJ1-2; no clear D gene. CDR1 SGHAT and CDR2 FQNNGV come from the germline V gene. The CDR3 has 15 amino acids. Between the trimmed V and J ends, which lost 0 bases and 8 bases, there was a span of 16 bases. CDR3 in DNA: TGTGCCAGCAGCTTAGATCCGTCCCAGGTCAAGGGCTACACCTTC. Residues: CASSLDPSQVKGYTF.

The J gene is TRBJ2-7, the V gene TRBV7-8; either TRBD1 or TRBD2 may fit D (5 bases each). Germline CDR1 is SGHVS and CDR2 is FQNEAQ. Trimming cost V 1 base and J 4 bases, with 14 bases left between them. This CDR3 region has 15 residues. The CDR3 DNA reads TGTGCCAGCAGCTTAGAACGGGGCCCAACTTACGAGCAGTACTTC. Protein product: CASSLERGPTYEQYF.

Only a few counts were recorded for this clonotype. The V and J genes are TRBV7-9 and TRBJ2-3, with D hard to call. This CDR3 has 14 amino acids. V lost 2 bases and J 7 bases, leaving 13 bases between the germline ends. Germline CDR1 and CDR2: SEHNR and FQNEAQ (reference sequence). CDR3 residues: CASSLSLGLNTQYF. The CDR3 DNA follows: TGTGCCAGCAGCTTAAGCCTCGGATTAAATACGCAGTATTTT.

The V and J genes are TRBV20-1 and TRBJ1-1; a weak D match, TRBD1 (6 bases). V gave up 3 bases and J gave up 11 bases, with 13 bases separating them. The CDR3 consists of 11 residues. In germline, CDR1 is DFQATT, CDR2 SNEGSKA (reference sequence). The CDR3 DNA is TGCAGTGCTAGCACAGGGAGCGCGGCTTTCTTT. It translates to CSASTGSAAFF.

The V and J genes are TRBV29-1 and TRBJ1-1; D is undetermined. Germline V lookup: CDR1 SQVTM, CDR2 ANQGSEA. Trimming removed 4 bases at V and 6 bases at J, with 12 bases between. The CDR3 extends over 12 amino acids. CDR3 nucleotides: TGCAGCGTTGTAAGAAGCGGCGCTGAAGCTTTCTTT. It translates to CSVVRSGAEAFF.

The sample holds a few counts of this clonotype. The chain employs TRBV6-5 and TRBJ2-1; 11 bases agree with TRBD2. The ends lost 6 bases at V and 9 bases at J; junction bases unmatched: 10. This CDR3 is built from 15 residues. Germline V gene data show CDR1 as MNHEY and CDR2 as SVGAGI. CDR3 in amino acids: CASSKLAGGGGEQFF. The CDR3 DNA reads TGTGCCAGCAGCAAGCTAGCGGGGGGTGGCGGTGAGCAGTTCTTC.